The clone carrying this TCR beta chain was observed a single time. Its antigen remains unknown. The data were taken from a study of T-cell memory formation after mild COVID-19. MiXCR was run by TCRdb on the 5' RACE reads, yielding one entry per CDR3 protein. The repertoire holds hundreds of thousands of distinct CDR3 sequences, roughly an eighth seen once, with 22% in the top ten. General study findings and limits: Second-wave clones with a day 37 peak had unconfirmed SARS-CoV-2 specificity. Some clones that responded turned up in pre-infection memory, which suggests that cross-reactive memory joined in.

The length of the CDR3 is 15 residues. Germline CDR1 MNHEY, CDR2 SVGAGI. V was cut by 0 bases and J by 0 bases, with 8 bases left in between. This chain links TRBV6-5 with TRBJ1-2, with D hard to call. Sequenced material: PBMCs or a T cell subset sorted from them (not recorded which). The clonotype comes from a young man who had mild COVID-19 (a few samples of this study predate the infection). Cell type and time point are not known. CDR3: CASSYSAGSNYGYTF. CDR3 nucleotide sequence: TGTGCCAGCAGTTACTCAGCGGGGTCTAACTATGGCTACACCTTC.